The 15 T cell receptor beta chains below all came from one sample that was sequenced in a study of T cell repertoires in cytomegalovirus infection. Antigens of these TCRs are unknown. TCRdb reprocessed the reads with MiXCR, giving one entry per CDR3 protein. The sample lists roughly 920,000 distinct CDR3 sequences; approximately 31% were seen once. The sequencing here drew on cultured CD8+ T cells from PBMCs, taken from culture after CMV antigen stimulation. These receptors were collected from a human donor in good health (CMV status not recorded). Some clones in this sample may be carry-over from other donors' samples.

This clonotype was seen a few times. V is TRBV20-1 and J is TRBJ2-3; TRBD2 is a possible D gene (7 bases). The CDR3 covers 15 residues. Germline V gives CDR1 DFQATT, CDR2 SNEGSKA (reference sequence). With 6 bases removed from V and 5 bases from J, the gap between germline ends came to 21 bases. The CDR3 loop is CSAPLGGGALDTQYF. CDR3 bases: TGCAGTGCCCCACTTGGGGGGGGGGCCTTAGATACGCAGTATTTT.

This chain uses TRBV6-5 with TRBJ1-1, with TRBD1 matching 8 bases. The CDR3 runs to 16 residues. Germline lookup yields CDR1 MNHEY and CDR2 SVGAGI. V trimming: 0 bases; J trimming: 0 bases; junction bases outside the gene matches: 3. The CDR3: CASSYSPGGMNTEAFF. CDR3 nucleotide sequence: TGTGCCAGCAGTTACTCCCCAGGGGGCATGAACACTGAAGCTTTCTTT.

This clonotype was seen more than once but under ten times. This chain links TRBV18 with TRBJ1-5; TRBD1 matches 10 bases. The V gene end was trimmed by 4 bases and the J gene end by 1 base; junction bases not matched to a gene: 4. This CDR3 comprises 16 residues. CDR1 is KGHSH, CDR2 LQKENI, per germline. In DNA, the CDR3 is TGTGCCAGCTCACACTCGGACAGGGGGAGCAATCAGCCCCAGCATTTT. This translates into CASSHSDRGSNQPQHF.

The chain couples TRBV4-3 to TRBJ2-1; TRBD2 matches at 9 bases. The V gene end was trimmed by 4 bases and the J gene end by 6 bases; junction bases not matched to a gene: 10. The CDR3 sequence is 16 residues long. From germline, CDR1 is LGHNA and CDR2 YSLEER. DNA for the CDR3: TGCGCCAGCAGCCCCGGACTAGCGATGGTACTCAATGAGCAGTTCTTC. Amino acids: CASSPGLAMVLNEQFF.

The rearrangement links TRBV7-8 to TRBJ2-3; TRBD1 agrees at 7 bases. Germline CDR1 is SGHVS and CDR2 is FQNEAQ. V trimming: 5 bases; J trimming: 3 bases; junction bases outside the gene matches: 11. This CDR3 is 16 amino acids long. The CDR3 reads CASSPTDRVATDTQYF. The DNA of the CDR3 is TGTGCCAGCAGCCCTACCGACAGGGTGGCAACAGATACGCAGTATTTT.

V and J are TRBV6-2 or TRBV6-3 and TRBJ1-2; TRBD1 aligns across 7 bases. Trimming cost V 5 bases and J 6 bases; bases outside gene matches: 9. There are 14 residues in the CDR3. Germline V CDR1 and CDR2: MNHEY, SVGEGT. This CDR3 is CASSRRDSFHGYTF. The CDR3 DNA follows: TGTGCCAGCAGTCGCCGGGACAGTTTTCATGGCTACACCTTC.

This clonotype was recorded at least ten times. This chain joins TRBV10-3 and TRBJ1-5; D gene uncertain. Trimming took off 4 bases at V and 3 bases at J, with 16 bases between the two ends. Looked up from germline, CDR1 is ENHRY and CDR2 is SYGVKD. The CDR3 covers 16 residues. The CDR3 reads CAISAWQTATNQPQHF. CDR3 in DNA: TGTGCCATCAGTGCCTGGCAGACCGCCACCAATCAGCCCCAGCATTTT.

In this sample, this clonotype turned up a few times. The CDR3 DNA is TGTGCCAGCAGTGAAGATGCAATGGTGACCGGGGAGCTGTTTTTT. This codes for CASSEDAMVTGELFF. The chain has TRBV2 and TRBJ2-2; no clear D. Trimming removed 1 base from V and 5 bases from J, with 11 bases in between. CDR3 length equals 15 residues. CDR1 and CDR2 (germline): SNHLY, FYNNEI.

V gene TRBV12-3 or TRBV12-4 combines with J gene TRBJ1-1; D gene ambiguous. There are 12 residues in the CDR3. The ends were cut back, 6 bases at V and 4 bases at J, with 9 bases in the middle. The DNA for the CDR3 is TGTGCCAGCAGAAAGGAACCCACTGAAGCTTTCTTT. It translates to CASRKEPTEAFF.

The CDR3, as DNA: TGTGCCATCAGTGACCCGAGGGTGGACAGCAACAATCAGCCCCAGCATTTT. It translates to CAISDPRVDSNNQPQHF. This chain links TRBV10-3 with TRBJ1-5, with D perhaps matching TRBD1 (6 bases). Germline CDR1 ENHRY, CDR2 SYGVKD. The CDR3 has 17 amino acids. Trimming pared 3 bases from V and 3 bases from J, leaving 18 bases between.

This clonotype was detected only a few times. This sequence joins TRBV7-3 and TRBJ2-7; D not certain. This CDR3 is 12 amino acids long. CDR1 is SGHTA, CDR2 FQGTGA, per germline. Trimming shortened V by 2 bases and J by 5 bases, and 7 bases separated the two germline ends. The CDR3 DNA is TGTGCCAGCAGCTTAGCCTGGGACGAGCAGTACTTC. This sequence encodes CASSLAWDEQYF.

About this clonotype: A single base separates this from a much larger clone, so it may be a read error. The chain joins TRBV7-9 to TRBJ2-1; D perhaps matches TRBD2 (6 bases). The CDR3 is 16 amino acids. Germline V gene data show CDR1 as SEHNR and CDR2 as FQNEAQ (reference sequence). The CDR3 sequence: CASSLEGGTAYNEQLF. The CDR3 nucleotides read TGTGCCAGCAGCTTAGAAGGCGGGACTGCCTACAATGAGCAGTTGTTC.

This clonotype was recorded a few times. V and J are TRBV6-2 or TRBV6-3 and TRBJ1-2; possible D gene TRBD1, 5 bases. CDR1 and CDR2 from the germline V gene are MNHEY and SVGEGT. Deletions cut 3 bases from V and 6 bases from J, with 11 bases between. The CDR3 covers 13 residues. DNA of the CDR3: TGTGCCAGCAGTTATGGGGGTACGAATGGCTACACCTTC. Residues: CASSYGGTNGYTF.

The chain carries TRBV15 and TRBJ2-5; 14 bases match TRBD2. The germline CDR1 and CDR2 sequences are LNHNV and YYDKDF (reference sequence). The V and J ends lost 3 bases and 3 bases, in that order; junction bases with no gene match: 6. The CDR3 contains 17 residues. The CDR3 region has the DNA TGTGCCACCAGCAGCCTTTGGACTAGCGGGGGGAAAGAGACCCAGTACTTC. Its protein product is CATSSLWTSGGKETQYF.

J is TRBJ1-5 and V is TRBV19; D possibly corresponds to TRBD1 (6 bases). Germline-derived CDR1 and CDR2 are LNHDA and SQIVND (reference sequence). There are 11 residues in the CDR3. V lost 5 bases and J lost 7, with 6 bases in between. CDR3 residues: CASSQGQPQHF. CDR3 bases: TGTGCCAGTAGTCAGGGGCAGCCCCAGCATTTT.